Sequencing of this TCR beta chain was carried out in a study of monozygotic twins with inflammatory bowel disease. There are 14 residues in the CDR3. TCRdb re-called the 5' RACE reads, yielding one record per CDR3 amino acid sequence without DNA. This sample's table has 200,000 to 250,000 distinct CDR3 sequences. This rearrangement joins TRBV12-3 or TRBV12-4 to TRBJ1-4; TCRdb lists TRBD1, though no DNA is available to test this call. This clonotype was sampled from a human donor with ulcerative colitis or Crohn's disease, or a healthy co-twin of an affected twin (not recorded which). Sequencing was carried out using blood. The CDR3 reads CASSPGTGGEKLFF.